This T cell receptor (beta chain) was sequenced for a study of regulatory T cells in long-lasting Graves disease. Regarding the study as a whole: There was favoring of TRBV28, TRBJ1-2 and TRBJ2-5 in persistent disease.

CDR3 regions were amplified by Arm-PCR using iRepertoire HTBI primers to build TCR beta libraries. MiXCR, applied by TCRdb to the multiplex PCR reads, yields one record per CDR3 protein. The sample includes 550,000 to 600,000 distinct CDR3 sequences, 15% to 20% of them seen just once. The table lists this clonotype with many counts. What it binds is unknown. The CDR3 sequence is 10 residues long. The V end lost 6 bases, the J end lost 6 bases, and 4 bases lay between the germline ends. The time point denotes: newly diagnosed GD, antithyroid drugs for less than 3 months. Isolated PBMC RNA provided the starting material for the TCR library. The data also belong to a second study, concerning T cells in Graves' hyperthyroidism and ophthalmopathy. Per that paper: During a first-round RT-PCR of the TCR CDR3, the HTBI primer set was used. Expanded thyroid clonotypes (above 0.001) were mostly also found in blood.

The material sequenced was peripheral blood mononuclear cells (PBMCs), taken at new diagnosis, from a patient treated with antithyroid drugs. This chain connects TRBV12-3 or TRBV12-4 to TRBJ2-3; D not resolved. This receptor was taken from a man in his late teens or twenties with Graves disease. CDR3 sequence: CASRRDTQYF. The CDR3 nucleotides read TGTGCCAGCAGGAGGGATACGCAGTATTTT.